The source of this TCR beta chain is a study of T cells after yellow fever vaccination. Making TCR cDNA involved 5'RACE template switching, which added UMIs and a universal primer site. TCRdb redid the calling of the 5' RACE reads with MiXCR, one entry per CDR3 protein. This sample yields tens of thousands of distinct CDR3 sequences, of which roughly 7.3% are seen a single time; 35% to 40% belongs to the top ten. This clonotype was seen repeatedly, ten times or more. As yet, its antigen is unknown. Broader study findings: Reappearance after the booster was seen for most primary-vaccination clones, at 96% CD4 and more than 80% CD8. Researchers cautioned that FACS-sorted repertoires could harbor abundant clonotypes contaminating from the bulk population.

This CDR3 spans 11 amino acids. V shed 6 bases and J shed 1 base, with 6 bases lying between them. Germline V gene sequence: CDR1 SQVTM, CDR2 ANQGSEA. This material consisted of CD8+ T cells sorted from PBMCs, taken 15 days after the yellow fever booster vaccination. The source is a man younger than 45 who received the YFV17D yellow fever vaccine. V and J are TRBV29-1 and TRBJ1-1; the D is unclear. The CDR3 DNA sequence: TGCAGCGTCCCCCCGAACACTGAAGCTTTCTTT. It encodes CSVPPNTEAFF.